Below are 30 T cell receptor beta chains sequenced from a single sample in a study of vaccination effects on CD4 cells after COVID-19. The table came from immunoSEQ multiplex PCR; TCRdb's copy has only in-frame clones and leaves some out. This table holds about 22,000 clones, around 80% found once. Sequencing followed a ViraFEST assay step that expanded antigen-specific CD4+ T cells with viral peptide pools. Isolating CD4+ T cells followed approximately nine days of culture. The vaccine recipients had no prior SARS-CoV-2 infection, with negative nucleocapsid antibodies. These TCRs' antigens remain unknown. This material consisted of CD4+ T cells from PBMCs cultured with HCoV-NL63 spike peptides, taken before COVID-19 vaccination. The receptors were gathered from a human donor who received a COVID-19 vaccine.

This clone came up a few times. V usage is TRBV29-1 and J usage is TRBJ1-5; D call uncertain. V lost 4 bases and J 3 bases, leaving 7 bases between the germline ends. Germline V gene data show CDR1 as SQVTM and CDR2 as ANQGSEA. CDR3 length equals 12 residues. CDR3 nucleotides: TGCAGCGTTGCGGGCGCCAATCAGCCCCAGCATTTT. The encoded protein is CSVAGANQPQHF.

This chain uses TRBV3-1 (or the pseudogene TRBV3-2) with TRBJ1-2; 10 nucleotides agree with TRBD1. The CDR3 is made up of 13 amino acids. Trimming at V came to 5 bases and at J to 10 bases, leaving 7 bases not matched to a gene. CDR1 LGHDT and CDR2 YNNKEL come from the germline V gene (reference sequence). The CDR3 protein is CASSAGTGADYTF. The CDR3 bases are TGTGCCAGCAGCGCCGGGACAGGGGCCGACTACACCTTC.

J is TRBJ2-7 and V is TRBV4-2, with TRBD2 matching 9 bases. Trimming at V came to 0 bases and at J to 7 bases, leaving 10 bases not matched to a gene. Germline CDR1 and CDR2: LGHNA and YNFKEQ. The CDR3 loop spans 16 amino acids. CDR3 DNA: TGTGCCAGCAGCCAAGATGTAGCGGGAGCGCTAGGGGAGCAGTACTTC. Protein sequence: CASSQDVAGALGEQYF.

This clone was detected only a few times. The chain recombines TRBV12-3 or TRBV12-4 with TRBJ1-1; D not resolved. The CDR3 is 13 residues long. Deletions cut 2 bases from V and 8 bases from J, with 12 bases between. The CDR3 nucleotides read TGTGCCAGCAGTTTACTAATCGGTTCAGAAGCTTTCTTT. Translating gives CASSLLIGSEAFF.

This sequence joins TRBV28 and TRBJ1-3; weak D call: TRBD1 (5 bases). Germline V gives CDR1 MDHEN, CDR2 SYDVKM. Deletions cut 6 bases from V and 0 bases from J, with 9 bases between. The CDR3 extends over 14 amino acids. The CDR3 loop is CASRPTASGNTIYF. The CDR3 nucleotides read TGTGCCAGCAGACCGACAGCCTCTGGAAACACCATATATTTT.

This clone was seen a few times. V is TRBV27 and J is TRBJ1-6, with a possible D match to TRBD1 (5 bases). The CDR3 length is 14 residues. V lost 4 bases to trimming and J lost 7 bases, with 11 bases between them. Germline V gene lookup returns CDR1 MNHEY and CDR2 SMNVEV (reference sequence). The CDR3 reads CASSSGTGNSPLHF. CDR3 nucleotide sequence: TGTGCCAGCAGTTCGGGGACGGGGAATTCACCCCTCCACTTT.

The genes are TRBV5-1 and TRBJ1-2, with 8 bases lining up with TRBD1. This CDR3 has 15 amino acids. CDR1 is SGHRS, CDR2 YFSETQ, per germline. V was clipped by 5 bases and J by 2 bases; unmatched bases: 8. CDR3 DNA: TGCGCCAGCAGACCCCGACAGGGGAGAAACTATGGCTACACCTTC. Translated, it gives CASRPRQGRNYGYTF.

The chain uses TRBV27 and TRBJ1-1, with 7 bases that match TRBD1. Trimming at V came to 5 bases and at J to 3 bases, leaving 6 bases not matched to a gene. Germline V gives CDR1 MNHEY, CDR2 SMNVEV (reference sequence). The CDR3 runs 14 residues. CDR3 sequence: CASSARGVDTEAFF. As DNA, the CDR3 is TGTGCCAGCAGTGCCAGGGGGGTAGACACTGAAGCTTTCTTT.

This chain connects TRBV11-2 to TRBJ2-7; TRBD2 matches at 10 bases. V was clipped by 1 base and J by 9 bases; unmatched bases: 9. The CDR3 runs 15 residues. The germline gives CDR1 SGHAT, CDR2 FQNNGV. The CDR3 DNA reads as TGTGCCAGCAGCTTAGCGTCTAGCGGGAGTCATCGGCAGTACTTC. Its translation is CASSLASSGSHRQYF.

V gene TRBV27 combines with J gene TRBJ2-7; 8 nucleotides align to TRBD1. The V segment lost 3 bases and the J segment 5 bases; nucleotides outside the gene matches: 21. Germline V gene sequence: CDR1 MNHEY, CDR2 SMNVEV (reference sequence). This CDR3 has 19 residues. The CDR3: CASSFPLVHPGTGNDEQYF. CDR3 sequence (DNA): TGTGCCAGCAGTTTTCCACTTGTTCACCCCGGGACAGGTAACGACGAGCAGTACTTC.

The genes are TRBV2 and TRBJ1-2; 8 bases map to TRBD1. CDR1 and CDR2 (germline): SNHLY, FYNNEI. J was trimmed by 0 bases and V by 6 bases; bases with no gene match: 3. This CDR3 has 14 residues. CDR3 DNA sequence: TGTGCCAGCAGAGGGACAGGAGCTAACTATGGCTACACCTTC. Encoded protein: CASRGTGANYGYTF.

CDR3 sequence (DNA): TGTGCCAGCAGCTTATCCAGGGAGCAGGGTACGCAGTATTTT. The encoded protein is CASSLSREQGTQYF. J is TRBJ2-3 and V is TRBV7-2, with D perhaps being TRBD1 or TRBD2 (5 bases each). Trimming left V 2 bases short and J 8 bases short, with 14 bases between. The length of the CDR3 is 14 residues. Looked up from germline, CDR1 is SGHTA and CDR2 is FQGNSA.

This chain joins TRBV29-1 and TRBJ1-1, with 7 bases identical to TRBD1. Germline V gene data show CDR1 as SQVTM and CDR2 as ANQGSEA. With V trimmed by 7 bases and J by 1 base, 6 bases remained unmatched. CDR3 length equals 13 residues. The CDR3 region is CSASGQPNTEAFF. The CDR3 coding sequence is TGCAGCGCCTCGGGACAGCCGAACACTGAAGCTTTCTTT.

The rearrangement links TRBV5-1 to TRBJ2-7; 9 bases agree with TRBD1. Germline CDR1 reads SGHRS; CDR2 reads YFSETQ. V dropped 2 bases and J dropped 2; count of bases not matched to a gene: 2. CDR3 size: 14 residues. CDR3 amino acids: CASSFGQGPYEQYF. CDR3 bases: TGCGCCAGCAGCTTTGGACAGGGGCCCTACGAGCAGTACTTC.

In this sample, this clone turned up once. The CDR3 loop is CASSSSGGSGEQYF. The CDR3 bases are TGTGCCAGCAGTTCTTCAGGGGGCTCGGGAGAGCAGTACTTC. The genes are TRBV28 and TRBJ2-7; 8 bases agree with TRBD1. Germline V gene sequence: CDR1 MDHEN, CDR2 SYDVKM. This CDR3 has 14 residues. The J segment lost 7 bases and the V segment lost 4 bases, leaving 9 bases of the junction unmatched.

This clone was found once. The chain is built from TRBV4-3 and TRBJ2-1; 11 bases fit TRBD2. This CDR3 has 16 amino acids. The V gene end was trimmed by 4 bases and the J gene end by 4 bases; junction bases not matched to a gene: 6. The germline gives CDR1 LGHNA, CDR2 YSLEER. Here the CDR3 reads CASSPLLAGAYNEQFF. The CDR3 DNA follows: TGCGCCAGCAGCCCCCTACTAGCGGGGGCTTACAATGAGCAGTTCTTC.

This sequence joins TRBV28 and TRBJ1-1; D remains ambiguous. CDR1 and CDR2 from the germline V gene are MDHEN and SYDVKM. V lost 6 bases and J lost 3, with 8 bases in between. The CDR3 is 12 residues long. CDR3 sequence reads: CASSPLHTEAFF. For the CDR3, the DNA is TGTGCCAGCAGCCCACTACACACTGAAGCTTTCTTT.

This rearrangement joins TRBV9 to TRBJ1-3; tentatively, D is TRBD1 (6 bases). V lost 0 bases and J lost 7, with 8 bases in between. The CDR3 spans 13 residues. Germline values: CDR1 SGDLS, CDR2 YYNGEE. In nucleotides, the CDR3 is TGTGCCAGCAGCGTAGAGGGGGAGAACACCATATATTTT. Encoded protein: CASSVEGENTIYF.

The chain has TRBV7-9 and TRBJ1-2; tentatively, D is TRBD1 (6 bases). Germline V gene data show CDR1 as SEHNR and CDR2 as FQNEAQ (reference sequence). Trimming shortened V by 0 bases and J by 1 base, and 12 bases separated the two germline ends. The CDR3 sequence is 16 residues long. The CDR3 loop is CASSLAGARGNYGYTF. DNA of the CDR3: TGTGCCAGCAGCTTAGCTGGAGCCAGGGGTAACTATGGCTACACCTTC.

CDR3 amino acids: CAISEPGLVTDTQYF. In nucleotides, the CDR3 is TGTGCCATCAGTGAACCGGGACTAGTCACAGATACGCAGTATTTT. V usage is TRBV10-3 and J usage is TRBJ2-3; TRBD2 agrees at 8 bases. This CDR3 comprises 15 residues. Germline V gene sequence: CDR1 ENHRY, CDR2 SYGVKD. The V and J ends lost 3 bases and 2 bases, in that order; junction bases with no gene match: 4.

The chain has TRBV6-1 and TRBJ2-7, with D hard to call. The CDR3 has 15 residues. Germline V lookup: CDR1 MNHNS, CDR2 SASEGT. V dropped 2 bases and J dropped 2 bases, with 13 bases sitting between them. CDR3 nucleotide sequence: TGTGCCAGCAGTGAAAGTAGTGGCCTACCCTACGAGCAGTACTTC. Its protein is CASSESSGLPYEQYF.

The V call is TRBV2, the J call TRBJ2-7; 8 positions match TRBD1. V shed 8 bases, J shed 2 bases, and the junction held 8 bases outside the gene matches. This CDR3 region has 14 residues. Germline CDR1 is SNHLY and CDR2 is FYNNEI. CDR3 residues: CASALGQGPYEQYF. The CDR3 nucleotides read TGTGCCAGCGCGCTCGGACAGGGCCCCTACGAGCAGTACTTC.

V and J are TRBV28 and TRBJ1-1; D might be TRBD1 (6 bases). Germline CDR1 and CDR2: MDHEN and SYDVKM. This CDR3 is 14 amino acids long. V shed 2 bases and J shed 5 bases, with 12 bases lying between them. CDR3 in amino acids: CASSLRQVWTEAFF. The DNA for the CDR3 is TGTGCCAGCAGTTTACGACAGGTGTGGACTGAAGCTTTCTTT.

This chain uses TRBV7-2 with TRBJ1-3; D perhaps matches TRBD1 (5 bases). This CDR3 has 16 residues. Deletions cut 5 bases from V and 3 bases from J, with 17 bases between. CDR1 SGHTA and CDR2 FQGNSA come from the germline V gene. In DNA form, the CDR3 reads TGTGCCAGCAGCGAAACATGGGGGGGTTATGGAAACACCATATATTTT. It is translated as CASSETWGGYGNTIYF.

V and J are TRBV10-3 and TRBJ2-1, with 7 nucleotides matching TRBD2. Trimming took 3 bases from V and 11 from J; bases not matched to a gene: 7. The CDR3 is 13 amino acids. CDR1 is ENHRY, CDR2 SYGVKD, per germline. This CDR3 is CAISEVGEGQQFF. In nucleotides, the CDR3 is TGTGCCATCAGTGAAGTCGGGGAGGGTCAGCAGTTCTTC.

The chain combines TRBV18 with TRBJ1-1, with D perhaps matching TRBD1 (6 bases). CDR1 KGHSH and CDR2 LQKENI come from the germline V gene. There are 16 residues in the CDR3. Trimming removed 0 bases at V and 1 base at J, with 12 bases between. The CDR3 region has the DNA TGTGCCAGCTCACCACCCCGACAGGTTACGAACACTGAAGCTTTCTTT. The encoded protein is CASSPPRQVTNTEAFF.

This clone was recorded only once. The CDR3 DNA is TGTGCCAGCAGTCCCTCGCCCTACGAGCAGTACTTC. It is translated as CASSPSPYEQYF. The rearrangement joins TRBV12-3 or TRBV12-4 to TRBJ2-7; D is uncertain. The CDR3 extends over 12 amino acids. V shed 5 bases and J shed 2 bases, with 7 bases lying between them.

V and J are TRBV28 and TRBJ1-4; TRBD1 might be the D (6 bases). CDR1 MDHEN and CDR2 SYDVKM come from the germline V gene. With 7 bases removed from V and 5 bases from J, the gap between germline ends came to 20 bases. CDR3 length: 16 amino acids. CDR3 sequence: CASTTTLTGINEKLFF. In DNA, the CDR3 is TGTGCCAGCACCACGACGTTGACAGGTATCAATGAAAAACTGTTTTTT.

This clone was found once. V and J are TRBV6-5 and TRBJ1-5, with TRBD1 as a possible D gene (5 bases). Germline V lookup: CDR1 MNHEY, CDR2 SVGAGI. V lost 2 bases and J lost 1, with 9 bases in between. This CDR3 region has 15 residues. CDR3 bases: TGTGCCAGCAGTTACACGGGGGGAAGCAATCAGCCCCAGCATTTT. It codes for CASSYTGGSNQPQHF.

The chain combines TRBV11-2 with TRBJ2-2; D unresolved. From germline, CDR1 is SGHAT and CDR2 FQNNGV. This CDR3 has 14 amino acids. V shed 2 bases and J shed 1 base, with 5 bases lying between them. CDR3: CASSLSRNTGELFF. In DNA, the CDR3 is TGTGCCAGCAGCTTATCGCGGAACACCGGGGAGCTGTTTTTT.